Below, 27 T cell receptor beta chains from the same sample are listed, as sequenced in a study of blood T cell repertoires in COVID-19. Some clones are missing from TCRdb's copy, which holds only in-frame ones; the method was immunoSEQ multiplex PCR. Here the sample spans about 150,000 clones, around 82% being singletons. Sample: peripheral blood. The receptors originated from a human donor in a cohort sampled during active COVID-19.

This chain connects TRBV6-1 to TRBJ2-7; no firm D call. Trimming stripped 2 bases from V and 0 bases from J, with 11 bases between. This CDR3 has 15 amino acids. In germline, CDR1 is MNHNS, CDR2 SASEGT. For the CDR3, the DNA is TGTGCCAGCAGTGAAATGGGCCAGAGCTCCTACGAGCAGTACGTC. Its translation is CASSEMGQSSYEQYV.

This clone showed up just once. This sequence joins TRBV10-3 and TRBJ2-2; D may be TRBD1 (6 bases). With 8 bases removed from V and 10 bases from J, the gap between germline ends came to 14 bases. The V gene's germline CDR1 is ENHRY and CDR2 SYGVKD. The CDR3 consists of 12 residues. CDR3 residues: CAIGRGAPELFF. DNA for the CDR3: TGTGCCATCGGCAGGGGCGCCCCGGAGCTGTTTTTT.

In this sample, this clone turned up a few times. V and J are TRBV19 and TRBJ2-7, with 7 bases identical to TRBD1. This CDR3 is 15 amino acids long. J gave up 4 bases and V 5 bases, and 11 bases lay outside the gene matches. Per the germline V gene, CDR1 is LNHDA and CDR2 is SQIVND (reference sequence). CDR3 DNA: TGTGCCAGTAGTCCACGAGAGGGACAGCGTTACGAGCAGTACTTC. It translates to CASSPREGQRYEQYF. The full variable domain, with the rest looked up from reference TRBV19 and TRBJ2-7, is DGGITQSPKYLFRKEGQNVTLSCEQNLNHDAMYWYRQDPGQGLRLIYYSQIVNDFQKGDIAEGYSVSREKKESFPLTVTSAQKNPTAFYLCASSPREGQRYEQYFGPGTRLTVT.

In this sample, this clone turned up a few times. The CDR3 coding sequence is TGTGCCAGCAGTTTGGGAAGGGGTTATGGCTACACCTTC. Its protein is CASSLGRGYGYTF. The J gene is TRBJ1-2, the V gene TRBV12-3 or TRBV12-4, with D possibly being TRBD1 (5 bases). The CDR3 is 13 residues long. V lost 3 bases and J 5 bases, leaving 10 bases between the germline ends.

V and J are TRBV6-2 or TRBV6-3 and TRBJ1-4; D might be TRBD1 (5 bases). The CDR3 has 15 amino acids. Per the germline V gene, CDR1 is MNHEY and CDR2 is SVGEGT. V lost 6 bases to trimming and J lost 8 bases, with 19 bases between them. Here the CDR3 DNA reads TGTGCCAGCAGCAAATCAGATAGGGGTCGGGAAAAACTGTTTTTT. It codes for CASSKSDRGREKLFF.

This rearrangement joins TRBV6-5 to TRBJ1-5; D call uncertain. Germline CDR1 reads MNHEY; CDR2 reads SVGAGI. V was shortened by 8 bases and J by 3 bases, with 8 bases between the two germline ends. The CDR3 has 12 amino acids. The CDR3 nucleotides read TGTGCCAGCTATTCCCCCAATCAGCCCCAGCATTTT. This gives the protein CASYSPNQPQHF.

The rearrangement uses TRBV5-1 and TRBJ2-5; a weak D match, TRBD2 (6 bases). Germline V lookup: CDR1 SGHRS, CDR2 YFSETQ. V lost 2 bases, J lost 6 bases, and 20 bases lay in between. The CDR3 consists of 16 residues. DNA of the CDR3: TGCGCCAGCAGCTTACTCTCCGGGGGTGAGGGAAAGACCCAGTACTTC. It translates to CASSLLSGGEGKTQYF.

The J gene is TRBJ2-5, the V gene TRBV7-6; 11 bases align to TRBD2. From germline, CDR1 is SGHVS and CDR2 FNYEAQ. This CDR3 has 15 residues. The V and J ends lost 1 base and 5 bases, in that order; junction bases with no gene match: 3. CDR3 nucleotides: TGTGCCAGCAGCTTAGTCCCTAGCGGGGGGGAGACCCAGTACTTC. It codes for CASSLVPSGGETQYF.

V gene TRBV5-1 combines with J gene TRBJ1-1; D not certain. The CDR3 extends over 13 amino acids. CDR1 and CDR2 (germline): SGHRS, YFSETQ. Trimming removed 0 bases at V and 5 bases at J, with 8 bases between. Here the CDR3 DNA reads TGCGCCAGCAGCTTGGGCGAATCGACTGAAGCTTTCTTT. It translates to CASSLGESTEAFF. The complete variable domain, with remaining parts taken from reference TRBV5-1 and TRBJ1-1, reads KAGVTQTPRYLIKTRGQQVTLSCSPISGHRSVSWYQQTPGQGLQFLFEYFSETQRNKGNFPGRFSGRQFSNSRSEMNVSTLELGDSALYLCASSLGESTEAFFGQGTRLTVV.

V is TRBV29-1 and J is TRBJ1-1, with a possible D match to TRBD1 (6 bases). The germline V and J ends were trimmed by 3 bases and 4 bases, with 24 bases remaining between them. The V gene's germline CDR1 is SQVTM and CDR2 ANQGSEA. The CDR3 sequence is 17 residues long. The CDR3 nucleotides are TGCAGCGTTGATATGCTTGGGGGGGCGAAGATCGGCACTGAAGCTTTCTTT. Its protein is CSVDMLGGAKIGTEAFF.

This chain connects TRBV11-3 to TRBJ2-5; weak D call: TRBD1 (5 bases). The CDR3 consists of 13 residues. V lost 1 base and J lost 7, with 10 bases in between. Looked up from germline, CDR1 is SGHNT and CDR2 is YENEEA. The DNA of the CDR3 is TGTGCCAGCAGCTTAGTCACAGGTCTGACCCAGTACTTC. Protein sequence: CASSLVTGLTQYF.

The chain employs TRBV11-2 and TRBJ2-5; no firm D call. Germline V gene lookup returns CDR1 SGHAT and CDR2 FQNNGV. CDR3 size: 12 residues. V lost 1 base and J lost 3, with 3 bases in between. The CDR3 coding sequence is TGTGCCAGCAGCTTAGCTGAAGAGACCCAGTACTTC. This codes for CASSLAEETQYF. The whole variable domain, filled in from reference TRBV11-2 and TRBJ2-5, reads EAGVAQSPRYKIIEKRQSVAFWCNPISGHATLYWYQQILGQGPKLLIQFQNNGVVDDSQLPKDRFSAERLKGVDSTLKIQPAKLEDSAVYLCASSLAEETQYFGPGTRLLVL.

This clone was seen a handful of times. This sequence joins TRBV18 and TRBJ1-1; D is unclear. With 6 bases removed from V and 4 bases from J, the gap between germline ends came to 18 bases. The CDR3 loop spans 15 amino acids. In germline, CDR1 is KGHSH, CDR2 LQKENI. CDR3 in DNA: TGTGCCAGCTCGCGCGGGCCGGAGGTGGGCACTGAAGCTTTCTTT. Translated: CASSRGPEVGTEAFF.

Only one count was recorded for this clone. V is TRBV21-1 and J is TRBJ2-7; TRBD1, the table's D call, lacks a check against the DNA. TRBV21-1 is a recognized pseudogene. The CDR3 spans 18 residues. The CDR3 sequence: CASSTGPRTGALTYEQYV. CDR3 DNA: TGTGCCAGCAGCACAGGTCCGCGCACAGGGGCCTTAACCTACGAGCAGTACGTC.

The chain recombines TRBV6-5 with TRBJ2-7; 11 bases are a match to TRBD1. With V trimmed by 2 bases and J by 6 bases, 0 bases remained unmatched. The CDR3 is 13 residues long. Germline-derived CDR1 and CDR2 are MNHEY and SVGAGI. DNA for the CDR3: TGTGCCAGCAGTTACGGGACAGGGGGCGAGCAGTACGTC. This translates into CASSYGTGGEQYV.

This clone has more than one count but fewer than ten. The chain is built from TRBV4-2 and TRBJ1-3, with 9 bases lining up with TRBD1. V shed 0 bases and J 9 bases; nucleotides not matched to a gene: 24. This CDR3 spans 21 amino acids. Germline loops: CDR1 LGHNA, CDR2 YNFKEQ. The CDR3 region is CASSQEPGGVTGGARWGTIYF. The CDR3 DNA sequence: TGTGCCAGCAGCCAAGAACCCGGCGGAGTTACAGGGGGCGCGAGGTGGGGCACCATATATTTT.

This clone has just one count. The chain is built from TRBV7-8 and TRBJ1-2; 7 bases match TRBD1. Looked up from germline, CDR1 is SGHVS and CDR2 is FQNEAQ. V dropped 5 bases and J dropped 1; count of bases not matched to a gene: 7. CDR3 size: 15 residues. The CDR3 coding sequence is TGTGCCAGCAGCCATGGGACAGCGTTTAACTATGGCTACACCTTC. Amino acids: CASSHGTAFNYGYTF.

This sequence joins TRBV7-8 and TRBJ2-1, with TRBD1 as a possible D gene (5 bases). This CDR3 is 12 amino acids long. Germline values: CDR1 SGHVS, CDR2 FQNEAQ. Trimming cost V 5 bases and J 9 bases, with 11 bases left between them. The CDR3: CASSLKGFEQFF. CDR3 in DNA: TGTGCCAGCAGCCTAAAGGGGTTTGAGCAGTTCTTC. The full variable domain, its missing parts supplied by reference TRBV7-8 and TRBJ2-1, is GAGVSQSPRYKVAKRGQDVALRCDPISGHVSLFWYQQALGQGPEFLTYFQNEAQLDKSGLPSDRFFAERPEGSVSTLKIQRTQQEDSAVYLCASSLKGFEQFFGPGTRLTVL.

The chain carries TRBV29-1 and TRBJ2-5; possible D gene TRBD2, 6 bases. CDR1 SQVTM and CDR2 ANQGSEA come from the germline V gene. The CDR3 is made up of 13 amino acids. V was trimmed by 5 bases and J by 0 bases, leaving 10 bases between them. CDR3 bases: TGCAGCGTTCTGGCGGGGAACCAAGAGACCCAGTACTTC. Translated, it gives CSVLAGNQETQYF.

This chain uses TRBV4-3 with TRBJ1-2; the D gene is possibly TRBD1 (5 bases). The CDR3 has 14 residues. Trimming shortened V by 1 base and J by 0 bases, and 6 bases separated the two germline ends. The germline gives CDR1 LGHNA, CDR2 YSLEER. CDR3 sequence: CASSQGGANYGYTF. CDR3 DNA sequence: TGCGCCAGCAGCCAAGGGGGGGCTAACTATGGCTACACCTTC.

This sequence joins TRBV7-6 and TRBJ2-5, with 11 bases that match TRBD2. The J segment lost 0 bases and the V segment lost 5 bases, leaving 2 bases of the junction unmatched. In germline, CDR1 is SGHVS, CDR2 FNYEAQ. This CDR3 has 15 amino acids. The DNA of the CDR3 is TGTGCCAGCAGCCTGGGACTAGCGGACCAAGAGACCCAGTACTTC. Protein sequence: CASSLGLADQETQYF. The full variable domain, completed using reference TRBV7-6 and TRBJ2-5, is GAGVSQSPRYKVTKRGQDVALRCDPISGHVSLYWYRQALGQGPEFLTYFNYEAQQDKSGLPNDRFSAERPEGSISTLTIQRTEQRDSAMYRCASSLGLADQETQYFGPGTRLLVL.

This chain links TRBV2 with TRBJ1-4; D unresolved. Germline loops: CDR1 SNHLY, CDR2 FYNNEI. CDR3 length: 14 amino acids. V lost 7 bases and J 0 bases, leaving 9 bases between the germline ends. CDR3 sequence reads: CASNVGATNEKLFF. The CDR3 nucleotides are TGTGCCAGCAATGTCGGGGCAACTAATGAAAAACTGTTTTTT.

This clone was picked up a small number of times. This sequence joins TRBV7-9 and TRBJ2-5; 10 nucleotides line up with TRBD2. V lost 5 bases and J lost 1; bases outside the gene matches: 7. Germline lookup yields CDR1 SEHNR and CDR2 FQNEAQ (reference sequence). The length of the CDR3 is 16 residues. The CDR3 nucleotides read TGTGCCAGCAGCGTACCTAGCGGGGGCGCCCAAGAGACCCAGTACTTC. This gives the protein CASSVPSGGAQETQYF.

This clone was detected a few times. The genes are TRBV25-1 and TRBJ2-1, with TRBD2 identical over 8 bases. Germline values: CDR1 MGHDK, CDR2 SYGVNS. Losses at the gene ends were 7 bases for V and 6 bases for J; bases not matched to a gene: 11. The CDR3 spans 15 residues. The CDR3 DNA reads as TGTGCCAGCAATTGGGCGGGAGGAGGAGTCAATGAGCAGTTCTTC. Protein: CASNWAGGGVNEQFF. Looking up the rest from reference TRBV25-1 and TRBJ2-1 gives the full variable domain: EADIYQTPRYLVIGTGKKITLECSQTMGHDKMYWYQQDPGMELHLIHYSYGVNSTEKGDLSSESTVSRIRTEHFPLTLESARPSHTSQYLCASNWAGGGVNEQFFGPGTRLTVL.

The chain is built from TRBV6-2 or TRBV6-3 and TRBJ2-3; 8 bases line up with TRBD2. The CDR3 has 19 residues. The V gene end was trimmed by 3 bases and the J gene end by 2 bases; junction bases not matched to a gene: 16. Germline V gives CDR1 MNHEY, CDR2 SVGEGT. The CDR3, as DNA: TGTGCCAGCAGTTATGGGGCGGGGGGACCCAACAGGCCCACAGATACGCAGTATTTT. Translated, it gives CASSYGAGGPNRPTDTQYF.

CDR3 protein: CATRIGTGGGELFF. The CDR3 nucleotides are TGTGCCACCCGTATCGGGACAGGCGGAGGGGAGCTGTTTTTT. The chain recombines TRBV19 with TRBJ2-2, with 8 bases aligning to TRBD1. CDR3 size: 14 residues. Per the germline V gene, CDR1 is LNHDA and CDR2 is SQIVND (reference sequence). The V segment lost 10 bases and the J segment 8 bases; nucleotides outside the gene matches: 12.

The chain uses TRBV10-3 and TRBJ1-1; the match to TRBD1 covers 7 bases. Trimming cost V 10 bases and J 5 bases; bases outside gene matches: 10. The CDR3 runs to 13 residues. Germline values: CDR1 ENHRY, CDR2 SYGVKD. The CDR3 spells CATSTGEDTEAFF. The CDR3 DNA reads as TGTGCCACCTCCACAGGGGAGGATACTGAAGCTTTCTTT.